This T cell receptor (beta chain) came from a study of cytomegalovirus exposure and HLA in healthy donors. Germline values: CDR1 SQVTM, CDR2 ANQGSEA. The CDR3 loop spans 15 amino acids. Unmatched junction bases numbered 9, after V lost 6 bases and J lost 5 bases. Notes on the study in general: Researchers catalogued 150 or so TCR beta chains as cytomegalovirus-associated.

Notes on this clone: Its antigen is not known.

TCRdb's copy holds only in-frame clones and misses some; the assay was immunoSEQ multiplex PCR. Of approximately 150,000 clones in the sample, 70% to 90% were seen once. The receptor was derived from a man aged 30 to 45 in good health and CMV-seropositive. This sequence joins TRBV29-1 and TRBJ2-2, with 10 bases lining up with TRBD1. The sequencing input was PBMCs. CDR3 DNA sequence: TGCAGCGTACCCGGACAGGGGGGTTTTACCGGGGAGCTGTTTTTT. Amino acid sequence: CSVPGQGGFTGELFF.